This T cell receptor beta chain was captured by sequencing in a study of shared clonotypes between healthy human individuals. Trimming removed 1 base at V and 6 bases at J, with 9 bases between. Germline V gene sequence: CDR1 SGHVS, CDR2 FQNEAQ. This CDR3 contains 13 residues. TCRdb's copy holds only in-frame clones and misses some; the assay was immunoSEQ multiplex PCR. The table has hundreds of thousands of clones, around 72% seen once. The clonotype was recovered from a woman aged 30 to 39 in good health. Sequencing was performed on memory CD4+ T cells sorted from blood. Subset given: CD45RA-negative fraction. The chain recombines TRBV7-8 with TRBJ1-1; D unclear. The CDR3: CASSLVRKSEAFF. In DNA form, the CDR3 reads TGTGCCAGCAGCTTAGTGAGGAAGTCTGAAGCTTTCTTT. Full variable domain (missing parts from reference TRBV7-8 and TRBJ1-1): GAGVSQSPRYKVAKRGQDVALRCDPISGHVSLFWYQQALGQGPEFLTYFQNEAQLDKSGLPSDRFFAERPEGSVSTLKIQRTQQEDSAVYLCASSLVRKSEAFFGQGTRLTVV.